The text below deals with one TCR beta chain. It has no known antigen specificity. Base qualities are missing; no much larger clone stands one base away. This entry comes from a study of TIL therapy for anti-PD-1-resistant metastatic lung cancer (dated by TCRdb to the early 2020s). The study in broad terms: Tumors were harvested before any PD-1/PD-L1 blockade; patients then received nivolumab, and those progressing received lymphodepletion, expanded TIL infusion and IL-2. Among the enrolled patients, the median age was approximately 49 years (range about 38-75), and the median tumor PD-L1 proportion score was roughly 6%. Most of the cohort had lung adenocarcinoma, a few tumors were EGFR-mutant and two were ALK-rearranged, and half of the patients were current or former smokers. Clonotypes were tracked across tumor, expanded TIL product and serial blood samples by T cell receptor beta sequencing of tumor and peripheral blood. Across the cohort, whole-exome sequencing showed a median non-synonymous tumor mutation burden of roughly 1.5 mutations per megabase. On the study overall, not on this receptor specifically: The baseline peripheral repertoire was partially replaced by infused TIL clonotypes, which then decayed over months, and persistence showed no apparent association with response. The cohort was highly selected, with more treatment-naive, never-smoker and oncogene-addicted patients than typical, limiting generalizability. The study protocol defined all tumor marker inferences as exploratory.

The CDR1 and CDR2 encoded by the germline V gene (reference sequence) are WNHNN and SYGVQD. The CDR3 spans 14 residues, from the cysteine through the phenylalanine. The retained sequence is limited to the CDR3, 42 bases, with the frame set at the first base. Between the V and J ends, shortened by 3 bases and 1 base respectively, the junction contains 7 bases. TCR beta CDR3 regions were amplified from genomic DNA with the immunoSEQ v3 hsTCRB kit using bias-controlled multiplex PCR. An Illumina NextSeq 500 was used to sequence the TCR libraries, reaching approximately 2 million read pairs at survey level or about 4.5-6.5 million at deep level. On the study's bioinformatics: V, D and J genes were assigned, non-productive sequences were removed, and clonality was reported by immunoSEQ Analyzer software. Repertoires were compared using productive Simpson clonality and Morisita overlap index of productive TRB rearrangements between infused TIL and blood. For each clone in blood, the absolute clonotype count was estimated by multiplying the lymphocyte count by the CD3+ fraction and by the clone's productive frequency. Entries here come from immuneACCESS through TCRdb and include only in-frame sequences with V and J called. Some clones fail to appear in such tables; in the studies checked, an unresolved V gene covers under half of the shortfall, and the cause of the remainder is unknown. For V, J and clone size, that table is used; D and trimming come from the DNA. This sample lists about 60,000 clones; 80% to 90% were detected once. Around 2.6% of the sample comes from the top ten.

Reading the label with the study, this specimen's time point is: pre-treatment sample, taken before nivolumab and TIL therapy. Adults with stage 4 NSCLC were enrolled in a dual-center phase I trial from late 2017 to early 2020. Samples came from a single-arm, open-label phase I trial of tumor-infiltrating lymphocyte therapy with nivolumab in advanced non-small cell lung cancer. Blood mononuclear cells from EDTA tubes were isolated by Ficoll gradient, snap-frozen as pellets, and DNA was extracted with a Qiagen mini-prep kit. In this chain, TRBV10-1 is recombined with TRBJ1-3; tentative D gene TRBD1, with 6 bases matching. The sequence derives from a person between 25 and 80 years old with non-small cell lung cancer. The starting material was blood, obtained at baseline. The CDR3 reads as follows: CASSDTGSGNTIYF. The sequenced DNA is TGCGCCAGCAGTGATACAGGGTCTGGAAACACCATATATTTT.